This T cell receptor beta chain was sequenced for a study of Ad26.COV2.S vaccination and SARS-CoV-2 variants. About this clone itself: Its antigen is undetermined.

The CDR3 spans 15 residues. Germline-derived CDR1 and CDR2 are SGDLS and YYNGEE. Trimming took 4 bases from V and 6 from J, leaving 14 bases between them. Profiled with immunoSEQ multiplex PCR; TCRdb holds only in-frame clones, not every one. The sample has some 480,000 clones; around 88% are singletons. Regarding the study as a whole: Vaccinees displayed broader spike-specific TCR repertoires than placebo recipients. The TCR-based breadth and depth measures might underestimate overall T cell responses.

Treatment specified: around 19 received Ad26.COV2.S at low or high dose, single or two shots; 5 received placebo; per-sample allocation not given. Repertoires come from day 63 after the first vaccine or placebo injection. The chain has TRBV9 and TRBJ1-6, with a weak D call TRBD1 (5 bases). The sequence derives from a person aged 18 to 59 who received the Ad26.COV2.S COVID-19 vaccine or a placebo. Specimen: peripheral blood, collected in a trial of Ad26.COV2.S vaccine versus placebo. The CDR3 here is CASSFSRGGNSPLHF. CDR3 coding DNA: TGTGCCAGCAGCTTCAGCCGGGGCGGTAATTCACCCCTCCACTTT. Full variable domain (remainder filled in from reference TRBV9 and TRBJ1-6): DSGVTQTPKHLITATGQRVTLRCSPRSGDLSVYWYQQSLDQGLQFLIQYYNGEERAKGNILERFSAQQFPDLHSELNLSSLELGDSALYFCASSFSRGGNSPLHFGNGTRLTVT.